Listed here are 7 T cell receptor beta chains from one sample, sequenced in a study of shared clonotypes between healthy human individuals. Naive CD8 cells, CD45RO-negative and positively selected for CCR7, excluded terminally differentiated effector memory CD45RA+ cells. The repertoire was sequenced with immunoSEQ multiplex PCR; TCRdb's copy has only in-frame clones and lacks some. The data contain around 620,000 clones, roughly 95% of them seen just once; the ten biggest clones take up over 0.095%. Source material: naive CD8+ T cells sorted from blood. These receptor sequences come from a woman aged 25-40 years in good health.

This rearrangement joins TRBV5-1 to TRBJ2-7; D is uncertain. The CDR3 loop spans 12 amino acids. The germline V gene encodes CDR1 SGHRS and CDR2 YFSETQ. Trimming pared 4 bases from V and 5 bases from J, leaving 10 bases between. Written as DNA, the CDR3 is TGCGCCAGCAGCCAGTTTCCCGACGAGCAGTACTTC. Protein: CASSQFPDEQYF.

The chain has TRBV13 and TRBJ1-1; D gene ambiguous. CDR1 PRHDT and CDR2 FYEKMQ come from the germline V gene (reference sequence). Trimming cost V 8 bases and J 0 bases, with 19 bases left between them. The CDR3 runs 16 residues. The CDR3 DNA sequence: TGTGCCAGCTCGCGGCCATTTGACAATATGAACACTGAAGCTTTCTTT. It is translated as CASSRPFDNMNTEAFF.

The genes are TRBV28 and TRBJ2-7, with TRBD2 identical over 9 bases. V lost 8 bases and J lost 2; bases outside the gene matches: 4. The CDR3 covers 13 residues. From germline, CDR1 is MDHEN and CDR2 SYDVKM. The CDR3 DNA reads as TGTGCCAGCGGGGCGGGAGGGCCCTACGAGCAGTACTTC. It yields the protein CASGAGGPYEQYF. The full variable domain, rest sourced from reference TRBV28 and TRBJ2-7, is DVKVTQSSRYLVKRTGEKVFLECVQDMDHENMFWYRQDPGLGLRLIYFSYDVKMKEKGDIPEGYSVSREKKERFSLILESASTNQTSMYLCASGAGGPYEQYFGPGTRLTVT.

The chain is built from TRBV5-1 and TRBJ2-3; TRBD2 aligns across 15 bases. This CDR3 spans 18 amino acids. V lost 2 bases, J lost 0 bases, and 4 bases stayed unmatched. Germline V gives CDR1 SGHRS, CDR2 YFSETQ. CDR3 bases: TGCGCCAGCAGCTTACCGGGACTAGCGGGAGGTAGCACAGATACGCAGTATTTT. It encodes CASSLPGLAGGSTDTQYF.

The chain employs TRBV5-1 and TRBJ2-7; no reliable D call. The CDR3 has 13 amino acids. Germline V gene sequence: CDR1 SGHRS, CDR2 YFSETQ. Deletions cut 0 bases from V and 5 bases from J, with 9 bases between. The CDR3 reads CASSLVTINEQYF. CDR3 in DNA: TGCGCCAGCAGCTTGGTAACCATCAACGAGCAGTACTTC.

The V gene is TRBV6-1, the J gene TRBJ1-1, with D uncertain. Trimming removed 3 bases at V and 5 bases at J, with 13 bases between. CDR1 and CDR2 (germline): MNHNS, SASEGT. The CDR3 is 14 amino acids. As DNA, the CDR3 is TGTGCCAGCAGTGACCGGGGAGTTGGAACTGAAGCTTTCTTT. Amino acids: CASSDRGVGTEAFF.

The genes are TRBV14 and TRBJ1-2; D is unresolved. The V and J ends lost 1 base and 8 bases respectively, with 14 bases between them. CDR3 size: 14 residues. The germline V gene encodes CDR1 SGHDN and CDR2 FVKESK. The CDR3 DNA is TGTGCCAGCAGCCAAGGGTCCGGGCTAGGGGGCTACACCTTC. This encodes CASSQGSGLGGYTF.